Following are 5 T cell receptor beta chains from one sample sequenced in a study of control samples from healthy donors and cancer patients. This table comes from immunoSEQ multiplex PCR, and its TCRdb copy is limited to in-frame clones, with some not included. The sample has 35,000 to 55,000 clones, more than 65% seen once. Source material: formalin-fixed, paraffin-embedded tissue. These receptors were taken from a male donor with melanoma.

The sample holds many counts of this clone. The V gene is TRBV12-3 or TRBV12-4, the J gene TRBJ2-1, with D uncertain. CDR3 size: 10 residues. Trimming pared 6 bases from V and 7 bases from J, leaving 4 bases between. The CDR3 protein is CASRANEQFF. CDR3 in DNA: TGTGCCAGCAGAGCAAATGAGCAGTTCTTC.

The J gene is TRBJ2-1, the V gene TRBV12-2; the D call TRBD2 from the table was never checked on the DNA. TRBV12-2 corresponds to a pseudogene. CDR3 length equals 14 residues. CDR3 sequence reads: CASRGTSGHNEQFF. Written as DNA, the CDR3 is TGTGCAAGTCGCGGGACTAGCGGGCACAATGAGCAGTTCTTC.

This chain joins TRBV7-9 and TRBJ2-3, with 10 bases lining up with TRBD2. The germline gives CDR1 SEHNR, CDR2 FQNEAQ (reference sequence). CDR3 length equals 17 residues. The junction had 11 bases not matched to a gene; V was cut back by 5 bases and J by 3 bases. CDR3 nucleotide sequence: TGTGCCAGCAGCCTGCTTCGGGGACTAGCGCGAACAGATACGCAGTATTTT. This sequence encodes CASSLLRGLARTDTQYF. Full variable domain (missing parts from reference TRBV7-9 and TRBJ2-3): DTGVSQNPRHKITKRGQNVTFRCDPISEHNRLYWYRQTLGQGPEFLTYFQNEAQLEKSRLLSDRFSAERPKGSFSTLEIQRTEQGDSAMYLCASSLLRGLARTDTQYFGPGTRLTVL.

V is TRBV2 and J is TRBJ1-4, with a weak D call TRBD1 (5 bases). The CDR3 consists of 13 residues. Looked up from germline, CDR1 is SNHLY and CDR2 is FYNNEI. The germline V and J ends were trimmed by 3 bases and 10 bases, with 12 bases remaining between them. In DNA form, the CDR3 reads TGTGCCAGCAGTGAGGCCGGGGGGGTAAAACTGTTTTTT. Translating it yields CASSEAGGVKLFF.

Points on this clone: This may come from a read error, since a much larger clone is one base off. CDR3 amino acids: CASSKERGLSSGENQPQHF. The CDR3 DNA is TGTGCCAGCAGCAAAGAAAGAGGCCTTTCTTCCGGGGAGAATCAGCCCCAGCATTTT. The V gene is TRBV21-1, the J gene TRBJ1-5. TRBV21-1 is shown as a pseudogene. The CDR3 totals 19 residues.